These 27 T cell receptor beta chains came from one sample sequenced in a study of OX40 agonist ivuxolimab in advanced cancers. Using immunoSEQ multiplex PCR, the repertoire was profiled, and TCRdb retains in-frame clones only, with some absent. Of roughly 92,000 clones in the sample, about 90% were seen once. The starting material was CD4+ or CD8+ T cells sorted from blood, obtained in a trial of the OX40 agonist ivuxolimab. The source of these receptors is an adult with an advanced solid tumor such as melanoma, head and neck, liver or kidney cancer.

The chain links TRBV6-1 to TRBJ2-1; no firm D call. V was cut by 7 bases and J by 5 bases, with 12 bases left in between. CDR3 length: 13 residues. Germline V gene sequence: CDR1 MNHNS, CDR2 SASEGT. Here the CDR3 DNA reads TGTGCCAGCAAATTTGCCCCCGACAATGAGCAGTTCTTC. Protein: CASKFAPDNEQFF.

The chain is built from TRBV29-1 and TRBJ2-3; 8 positions match TRBD2. The germline CDR1 and CDR2 sequences are SQVTM and ANQGSEA. With 5 bases clipped from V and 2 bases from J, the junction kept 9 bases outside the gene matches. The CDR3 has 15 amino acids. CDR3 DNA: TGCAGCGTTTATCCTCCTAGCGGGTACACAGATACGCAGTATTTT. Translated: CSVYPPSGYTDTQYF.

The rearrangement uses TRBV7-9 and TRBJ2-1; D possibly uses TRBD1 or TRBD2 (7 bases each). V was shortened by 0 bases and J by 7 bases, with 16 bases between the two germline ends. The germline V gene has CDR1 SEHNR and CDR2 FQNEAQ (reference sequence). The CDR3 consists of 16 residues. The CDR3 protein is CASSLASGSGGNEQFF. In DNA, the CDR3 is TGTGCCAGCAGCTTAGCTAGCGGGTCAGGGGGGAATGAGCAGTTCTTC.

This rearrangement joins TRBV5-5 to TRBJ2-7; D unresolved. From germline, CDR1 is SGHKS and CDR2 YYEKEE (reference sequence). V lost 0 bases and J 6 bases, leaving 10 bases between the germline ends. The CDR3 is made up of 13 amino acids. The CDR3 protein is CASSLGPHFEQYF. In DNA, the CDR3 is TGTGCCAGCAGCTTGGGGCCTCATTTCGAGCAGTACTTC.

A word on this clone: Other DNA variants within this sample encode the same CDR3. The chain has TRBV7-8 and TRBJ2-7; unclear D gene. The CDR3 has 12 residues. Germline CDR1 SGHVS, CDR2 FQNEAQ. Trimming took off 1 base at V and 4 bases at J, with 5 bases between the two ends. The CDR3 here is CASSLVTYEQYF. Written as DNA, the CDR3 is TGTGCCAGCAGCTTAGTAACTTACGAGCAGTACTTC.

This chain links TRBV10-3 with TRBJ2-3; D perhaps matches TRBD2 (6 bases). The CDR3 sequence is 15 residues long. Germline lookup yields CDR1 ENHRY and CDR2 SYGVKD. Trimming shortened V by 9 bases and J by 0 bases, and 16 bases separated the two germline ends. The CDR3 loop is CAIRPGRSSTDTQYF. The CDR3, as DNA: TGTGCCATACGACCCGGGAGATCTAGCACAGATACGCAGTATTTT.

The chain links TRBV30 to TRBJ2-1, with 12 nucleotides matching TRBD2. Looked up from germline, CDR1 is GTSNPN and CDR2 is SVGIG (reference sequence). CDR3 length: 15 amino acids. Trimming removed 1 base from V and 6 bases from J; junction bases left unmatched: 4. CDR3 in DNA: TGTGCCTGGAGTGCCGGGACTAGCGGGCGCAATGAGCAGTTCTTC. Its protein is CAWSAGTSGRNEQFF.

The rearrangement joins TRBV7-9 to TRBJ2-3, with TRBD2 as a possible D gene (6 bases). Looked up from germline, CDR1 is SEHNR and CDR2 is FQNEAQ (reference sequence). The CDR3 consists of 15 residues. Trimming removed 6 bases from V and 2 bases from J, with 15 bases in between. Here the CDR3 DNA reads TGTGCCAGCAGGCCCCCCCGGGAGCTCACAGATACGCAGTATTTT. Translated, it gives CASRPPRELTDTQYF.

The chain links TRBV7-9 to TRBJ1-1, with D unclear. Germline V gene lookup returns CDR1 SEHNR and CDR2 FQNEAQ (reference sequence). Trimming pared 5 bases from V and 1 base from J, leaving 11 bases between. The CDR3 is made up of 14 amino acids. CDR3 in DNA: TGTGCCAGCAGCAAGCTCGGAGCGAACACTGAAGCTTTCTTT. This codes for CASSKLGANTEAFF.

The chain recombines TRBV10-3 with TRBJ1-5; D uncertain. The CDR3 length is 13 residues. Trimming left V 3 bases short and J 4 bases short, with 7 bases between. The germline gives CDR1 ENHRY, CDR2 SYGVKD. The CDR3 nucleotides read TGTGCCATCAGTGACCCACCAAATCAGCCCCAGCATTTT. Residues: CAISDPPNQPQHF.

This clone has just one count. The chain recombines TRBV18 with TRBJ2-7; TRBD2 matches 7 bases. Germline V gives CDR1 KGHSH, CDR2 LQKENI. The length of the CDR3 is 16 residues. J was trimmed by 0 bases and V by 3 bases; bases with no gene match: 8. For the CDR3, the DNA is TGTGCCAGCTCACCTAGCGGGCGAGCCTACTCCTACGAGCAGTACTTC. It encodes CASSPSGRAYSYEQYF.

The chain joins TRBV4-1 to TRBJ2-1; D ambiguous. Trimming left V 1 base short and J 9 bases short, with 7 bases between. Germline V gene data show CDR1 as MGHRA and CDR2 as YSYEKL. This CDR3 is 12 amino acids long. The CDR3 nucleotides read TGCGCCAGCAGCCAAGCGGCGCGTGAGCAGTTCTTC. It yields the protein CASSQAAREQFF.

This clone came up a few times. The chain has TRBV2 and TRBJ2-4, with 7 bases matching TRBD2. Germline CDR1 and CDR2: SNHLY and FYNNEI. The CDR3 has 18 residues. V gave up 6 bases and J gave up 0 bases; unmatched junction bases: 14. The CDR3 DNA reads TGTGCCAGCAGAACCGGGGGGACGGGAGTTTTAGCCAAAAACATTCAGTACTTC. This codes for CASRTGGTGVLAKNIQYF. Based on the CDR3 plus reference TRBV2 and TRBJ2-4, the full variable domain is EPEVTQTPSHQVTQMGQEVILRCVPISNHLYFYWYRQILGQKVEFLVSFYNNEISEKSEIFDDQFSVERPDGSNFTLKIRSTKLEDSAMYFCASRTGGTGVLAKNIQYFGAGTRLSVL.

The chain has TRBV28 and TRBJ2-7, with TRBD1 identical over 10 bases. The J segment lost 0 bases and the V segment lost 6 bases, leaving 5 bases of the junction unmatched. CDR1 is MDHEN, CDR2 SYDVKM, per germline. The CDR3 spans 15 residues. The CDR3 DNA sequence: TGTGCCAGCAGGACAGGGGGCTCGGGCTCCTACGAGCAGTACTTC. The encoded protein is CASRTGGSGSYEQYF. Full variable domain (remainder filled in from reference TRBV28 and TRBJ2-7): DVKVTQSSRYLVKRTGEKVFLECVQDMDHENMFWYRQDPGLGLRLIYFSYDVKMKEKGDIPEGYSVSREKKERFSLILESASTNQTSMYLCASRTGGSGSYEQYFGPGTRLTVT.

The rearrangement links TRBV27 to TRBJ1-1; D is undetermined. This CDR3 has 14 residues. The germline V gene has CDR1 MNHEY and CDR2 SMNVEV (reference sequence). V was pared by 5 bases and J by 1 base, with 11 bases between. The CDR3: CASSLHLPNTEAFF. The CDR3 DNA follows: TGTGCCAGCAGTCTACACTTACCGAACACTGAAGCTTTCTTT.

The chain couples TRBV7-9 to TRBJ1-5; tentatively, D is TRBD1 (6 bases). The CDR3 runs to 15 residues. Per the germline V gene, CDR1 is SEHNR and CDR2 is FQNEAQ (reference sequence). Trimming took off 4 bases at V and 4 bases at J, with 14 bases between the two ends. CDR3 in amino acids: CASSSSGVGNQPQHF. DNA of the CDR3: TGTGCCAGCAGCTCTTCAGGGGTGGGTAATCAGCCCCAGCATTTT.

This chain connects TRBV2 to TRBJ1-2; D perhaps matches TRBD1 (5 bases). The germline CDR1 and CDR2 sequences are SNHLY and FYNNEI. The length of the CDR3 is 12 residues. Trimming left V 6 bases short and J 7 bases short, with 12 bases between. The chain's CDR3 is CASRALGGGYTF. Here the CDR3 DNA reads TGTGCCAGCAGGGCCCTGGGGGGTGGCTACACCTTC. Looking up the rest from reference TRBV2 and TRBJ1-2 gives the full variable domain: EPEVTQTPSHQVTQMGQEVILRCVPISNHLYFYWYRQILGQKVEFLVSFYNNEISEKSEIFDDQFSVERPDGSNFTLKIRSTKLEDSAMYFCASRALGGGYTFGSGTRLTVV.

The rearrangement joins TRBV29-1 to TRBJ1-2, with D perhaps matching TRBD1 (6 bases). The germline V and J ends were trimmed by 6 bases and 0 bases, with 11 bases remaining between them. This CDR3 comprises 13 residues. Looked up from germline, CDR1 is SQVTM and CDR2 is ANQGSEA. CDR3 sequence: CSVRTEANYGYTF. The CDR3 nucleotides read TGCAGCGTACGGACAGAAGCTAACTATGGCTACACCTTC.

The chain combines TRBV7-8 with TRBJ2-7, with D possibly matching TRBD2 (5 bases). Trimming took off 5 bases at V and 0 bases at J, with 14 bases between the two ends. The germline V gene has CDR1 SGHVS and CDR2 FQNEAQ. The CDR3 contains 15 residues. CDR3 loop: CASSPLAVSSYEQYF. CDR3 bases: TGTGCCAGCAGCCCGCTAGCAGTGTCCTCCTACGAGCAGTACTTC.

This clone was seen a single time. The CDR3 DNA reads as TGTGCCAGTAGTCTCCCACCGCACAGGGAGAGCTCCTACAATGAGCAGTTCTTC. Its protein is CASSLPPHRESSYNEQFF. V is TRBV19 and J is TRBJ2-1; D might be TRBD1 (6 bases). The CDR3 sequence is 18 residues long. The V and J ends lost 5 bases and 0 bases respectively, with 20 bases between them. CDR1 LNHDA and CDR2 SQIVND come from the germline V gene (reference sequence).

This clone was seen a single time. The rearrangement joins TRBV5-6 to TRBJ1-4; no firm D call. Per germline, CDR1 SGHDT and CDR2 YYEEEE. Trimming pared 3 bases from V and 0 bases from J, leaving 3 bases between. This CDR3 has 13 residues. CDR3 nucleotide sequence: TGTGCCAGCAGCTCCCCAACTAATGAAAAACTGTTTTTT. Translation: CASSSPTNEKLFF.

V and J are TRBV13 and TRBJ2-7; 13 bases are shared with TRBD2. The V gene's germline CDR1 is PRHDT and CDR2 FYEKMQ (reference sequence). The CDR3 loop spans 15 amino acids. J was trimmed by 2 bases and V by 5 bases; bases with no gene match: 3. Here the CDR3 DNA reads TGTGCCAGCAGCCAAGGACTAGCGGGAGCCTACGAGCAGTACTTC. This encodes CASSQGLAGAYEQYF.

This chain connects TRBV7-7 to TRBJ1-1; D not certain. This CDR3 has 12 amino acids. Per germline, CDR1 SSHAT and CDR2 FNYEAQ (reference sequence). CDR3 DNA sequence: TGTGCGGTGGCAGACATGAACACTGAAGCTTTCTTT. It yields the protein CAVADMNTEAFF.

The count of this clone is one. This CDR3 reads CASFADSYEQYF. CDR3 sequence (DNA): TGTGCCAGCTTCGCGGATTCCTACGAGCAGTACTTC. The chain joins TRBV2 to TRBJ2-7; unclear D gene. V lost 8 bases, J lost 1 base, and 9 bases lay in between. Germline V gene lookup returns CDR1 SNHLY and CDR2 FYNNEI. The length of the CDR3 is 12 residues.

The gene calls are TRBV14 and TRBJ2-3, with a possible D match to TRBD2 (6 bases). The ends were cut back, 4 bases at V and 3 bases at J, with 17 bases in the middle. The CDR3 runs to 16 residues. Germline CDR1 SGHDN, CDR2 FVKESK. This CDR3 reads CASSLRAGTYTDTQYF. CDR3 in DNA: TGTGCCAGCAGCCTGAGGGCTGGGACTTATACAGATACGCAGTATTTT.

The CDR3 reads CASSPTGYEQYF. As DNA, the CDR3 is TGTGCCAGCAGTCCCACAGGATACGAGCAGTACTTC. The gene calls are TRBV27 and TRBJ2-7; TRBD1 might be the D (5 bases). V was pared by 5 bases and J by 4 bases, with 9 bases between. The germline V gene encodes CDR1 MNHEY and CDR2 SMNVEV (reference sequence). The CDR3 runs to 12 residues.

The CDR3 DNA sequence: TGTGCCAGCAGCTTAGGGGACGGGAGCTCCTACGAGCAGTACTTC. Its translation: CASSLGDGSSYEQYF. The V call is TRBV7-9, the J call TRBJ2-7; tentative D call: TRBD2 (6 bases). This CDR3 is 15 amino acids long. Trimming cost V 1 base and J 0 bases, with 10 bases left between them. The V gene's germline CDR1 is SEHNR and CDR2 FQNEAQ (reference sequence).